This T cell receptor beta chain emerged from a study of radiation and T cells in renal cell carcinoma. Study information: Nephrectomy followed 15 Gy stereotactic body radiation by 4 weeks.

Time point noted: baseline pretreatment blood. As to treatment: 15 Gy SBRT to primary tumor, nephrectomy 4 weeks later. Blood was sampled at baseline, 2 weeks and 4 weeks after SBRT. Data came from immunoSEQ multiplex PCR; TCRdb stores just in-frame clones and leaves some out. The data hold tens of thousands of clones, with 70% to 85% observed a single time. CDR1 is MGHRA, CDR2 YSYEKL, per germline. The CDR3 has 15 amino acids. With 0 bases clipped from V and 4 bases from J, the junction kept 3 bases outside the gene matches. The chain couples TRBV4-1 to TRBJ2-1; 7 nucleotides line up with TRBD2. The sequence derives from a man in his sixties with renal cell carcinoma. Sequencing used blood, obtained from a patient whose treatment included radiotherapy and nephrectomy. The CDR3 sequence: CASSQEGLPYNEQFF. In DNA, the CDR3 is TGCGCCAGCAGCCAAGAGGGACTACCTTACAATGAGCAGTTCTTC.